This T cell receptor beta chain was sequenced in a study of T cells in localized non-small cell lung cancer. Regarding the study as a whole: Uninvolved adjacent lung had the highest recorded T cell clonality, with tumor below it. Heterogeneity within the tumor remains possible, as just one region underwent sequencing. In adjacent lung appeared a median around 62 of the top 100 tumor clones.

V lost 5 bases and J lost 3, with 8 bases in between. In germline, CDR1 is LNHDA, CDR2 SQIVND (reference sequence). The CDR3 spans 13 residues. On this clone: Its antigen remains unidentified.

Assay used: immunoSEQ multiplex PCR; TCRdb lists only in-frame clones, some missing. The sample carries about 1,800 clones, 27% recorded once. Lung adjacent to the tumor, free of atypia, was sampled at least 2 cm from its margin. Specimen: normal lung tissue next to the tumor, collected before any cancer treatment. The chain carries TRBV19 and TRBJ1-3; a possible D gene is TRBD1 (5 bases). This clonotype was sampled from an older female donor with stage I lung adenocarcinoma. In DNA form, the CDR3 reads TGTGCCAGTAGTTGGGGGAATGGAAACACCATATATTTT. It specifies CASSWGNGNTIYF.